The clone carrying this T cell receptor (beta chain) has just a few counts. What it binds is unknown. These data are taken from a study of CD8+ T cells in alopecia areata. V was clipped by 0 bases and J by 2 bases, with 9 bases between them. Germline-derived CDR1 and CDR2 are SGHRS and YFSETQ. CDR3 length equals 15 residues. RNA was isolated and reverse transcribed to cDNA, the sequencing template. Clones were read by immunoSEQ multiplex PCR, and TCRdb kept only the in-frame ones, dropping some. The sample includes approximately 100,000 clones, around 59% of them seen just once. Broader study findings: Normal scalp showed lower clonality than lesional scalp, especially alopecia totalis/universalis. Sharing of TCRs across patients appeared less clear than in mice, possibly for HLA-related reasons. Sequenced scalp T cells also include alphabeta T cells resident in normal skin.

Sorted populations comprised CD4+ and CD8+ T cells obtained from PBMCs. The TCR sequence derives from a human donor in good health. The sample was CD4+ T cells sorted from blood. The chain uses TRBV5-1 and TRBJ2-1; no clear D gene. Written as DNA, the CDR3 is TGCGCCAGCAGCTTGGTTTCACTCACCTACAATGAGCAGTTCTTC. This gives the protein CASSLVSLTYNEQFF.